These 20 T cell receptor beta chains were sequenced from one sample in a study of blood T cell repertoires in COVID-19. Using immunoSEQ multiplex PCR, the repertoire was profiled, and TCRdb retains in-frame clones only, with some absent. The sample has about 300,000 clones, around nine tenths seen once. The sample comprised peripheral blood. The receptors stem from a man in his 70s with acute or convalescent COVID-19.

The rearrangement links TRBV25-1 to TRBJ1-3; a possible D gene is TRBD1 (6 bases). CDR3 size: 14 residues. Deletions cut 6 bases from V and 1 base from J, with 10 bases between. Per germline, CDR1 MGHDK and CDR2 SYGVNS. The CDR3 sequence is CASRETGSGNTIYF. Written as DNA, the CDR3 is TGTGCCAGCAGAGAAACAGGGTCTGGAAACACCATATATTTT.

V usage is TRBV7-7 and J usage is TRBJ2-5; a possible D gene is TRBD1 (5 bases). The V gene's germline CDR1 is SSHAT and CDR2 FNYEAQ (reference sequence). V gave up 6 bases and J gave up 3 bases, with 20 bases separating them. The CDR3 contains 16 residues. CDR3 in amino acids: CASSSSGLGGKETQYF. The CDR3 bases are TGTGCCAGCAGTTCTTCAGGGTTAGGTGGGAAAGAGACCCAGTACTTC.

The rearrangement joins TRBV5-1 to TRBJ2-7; possibly TRBD2 for D (6 bases). The germline CDR1 and CDR2 sequences are SGHRS and YFSETQ. Trimming removed 5 bases from V and 0 bases from J, with 18 bases in between. The CDR3 length is 16 residues. Here the CDR3 reads CASSPLRAGSSYEQYF. The CDR3 nucleotides read TGCGCCAGCAGTCCCTTAAGGGCCGGGAGCTCCTACGAGCAGTACTTC.

The CDR3 is CASSPGGASSYEQYF. The DNA of the CDR3 is TGTGCCAGCAGCCCAGGAGGGGCCAGCTCCTACGAGCAGTACTTC. The V call is TRBV9, the J call TRBJ2-7; weak D call: TRBD2 (6 bases). This CDR3 has 15 residues. Between the trimmed V and J ends, which lost 4 bases and 0 bases, there was a span of 14 bases. The germline V gene has CDR1 SGDLS and CDR2 YYNGEE.

This clone was observed once. The chain recombines TRBV5-1 with TRBJ1-2; 9 bases line up with TRBD1. Germline lookup yields CDR1 SGHRS and CDR2 YFSETQ. V trimming: 4 bases; J trimming: 4 bases; junction bases outside the gene matches: 11. The CDR3 extends over 16 amino acids. The CDR3 DNA follows: TGCGCCAGCAGCCCTCTAGGGACAGGGAATTCCTATGGCTACACCTTC. This translates into CASSPLGTGNSYGYTF.

The genes are TRBV4-2 and TRBJ2-3; the match to TRBD1 covers 9 bases. The CDR3 spans 14 residues. Germline CDR1 and CDR2: LGHNA and YNFKEQ. Trimming removed 0 bases from V and 7 bases from J; junction bases left unmatched: 2. The CDR3 loop reads CASSQEDRGYTQYF. The CDR3 DNA reads TGTGCCAGCAGCCAAGAGGACAGGGGATATACGCAGTATTTT.

About this clone: This CDR3 is also generated by other DNA sequences in the sample. This chain connects TRBV7-2 to TRBJ2-7; TRBD1 agrees at 7 bases. CDR3 length: 15 residues. The germline CDR1 and CDR2 sequences are SGHTA and FQGNSA. J gave up 0 bases and V 4 bases, and 6 bases lay outside the gene matches. The CDR3 reads CASSSTGSSSYEQYF. The CDR3 DNA is TGTGCCAGCAGCTCGACAGGGAGCAGCTCCTACGAGCAGTACTTC.

This chain uses TRBV6-5 with TRBJ1-5; 9 bases align to TRBD1. The germline CDR1 and CDR2 sequences are MNHEY and SVGAGI. There are 12 residues in the CDR3. V shed 8 bases and J 6 bases; nucleotides not matched to a gene: 2. CDR3 DNA sequence: TGTGCCAGCCGACAGGGGGGTCAGCCCCAGCATTTT. This sequence encodes CASRQGGQPQHF.

J is TRBJ1-2 and V is TRBV14; 7 bases are shared with TRBD1. This CDR3 comprises 12 residues. Germline V CDR1 and CDR2: SGHDN, FVKESK. The trim removed 4 bases at V and 8 bases at J, leaving 4 bases unmatched. The CDR3 reads CASSPTGPGYTF. Written as DNA, the CDR3 is TGTGCCAGCAGCCCGACAGGGCCGGGCTACACCTTC.

The rearrangement uses TRBV19 and TRBJ2-6, with 8 positions matching TRBD1. The trim removed 10 bases at V and 6 bases at J, leaving 8 bases unmatched. The CDR3 length is 14 residues. Germline CDR1 reads LNHDA; CDR2 reads SQIVND (reference sequence). DNA for the CDR3: TGTGCCACCAGGGACAGGCCGGCGGCCAACGTCCTGACTTTC. Its protein is CATRDRPAANVLTF.

The chain links TRBV15 to TRBJ2-5, with 7 bases matching TRBD2. Germline CDR1 reads LNHNV; CDR2 reads YYDKDF (reference sequence). There are 13 residues in the CDR3. V lost 5 bases to trimming and J lost 2 bases; unmatched junction nucleotides: 2. The CDR3 DNA reads TGTGCCACCAGCCGACTAGCTCAAGAGACCCAGTACTTC. Its translation is CATSRLAQETQYF.

The genes are TRBV15 and TRBJ2-3, with 12 bases that match TRBD1. The CDR3 totals 16 residues. V trimming: 8 bases; J trimming: 6 bases; junction bases outside the gene matches: 12. CDR1 is LNHNV and CDR2 is YYDKDF in the germline V gene (reference sequence). The CDR3: CATSLTGTGGMDTQYF. The CDR3 DNA follows: TGTGCCACCTCGCTTACGGGGACAGGGGGCATGGATACGCAGTATTTT.

The chain links TRBV28 to TRBJ1-6; 7 bases agree with TRBD1. CDR1 is MDHEN, CDR2 SYDVKM, per germline. The J segment lost 7 bases and the V segment lost 10 bases, leaving 13 bases of the junction unmatched. This CDR3 region has 15 residues. CDR3 amino acids: CAISGPGQLNSPLHF. The CDR3 DNA reads as TGTGCCATCTCGGGTCCGGGACAGCTAAATTCACCCCTCCACTTT.

The chain links TRBV5-1 to TRBJ2-1; D remains unclear. Germline CDR1 and CDR2: SGHRS and YFSETQ. There are 13 residues in the CDR3. The germline V and J ends were trimmed by 2 bases and 8 bases, with 11 bases remaining between them. The CDR3 DNA reads TGCGCCAGCAGCTTTACTGCCGAAGATGAGCAGTTCTTC. Its protein product is CASSFTAEDEQFF.

This sequence joins TRBV6-2 or TRBV6-3 and TRBJ1-1, with D possibly being TRBD1 (6 bases). Trimming left V 2 bases short and J 3 bases short, with 10 bases between. This CDR3 is built from 14 residues. CDR1 and CDR2 from the germline V gene are MNHEY and SVGEGT. The chain's CDR3 is CASSYAGADTEAFF. CDR3 nucleotides: TGTGCCAGCAGTTACGCAGGGGCGGACACTGAAGCTTTCTTT.

The chain carries TRBV18 and TRBJ2-5; 9 bases fit TRBD2. CDR3 length equals 16 residues. Per germline, CDR1 KGHSH and CDR2 LQKENI. V was pared by 4 bases and J by 2 bases, with 8 bases of the junction left unmatched. This CDR3 is CASSQRASGVQETQYF. As DNA, the CDR3 is TGTGCCAGCTCACAAAGGGCTAGCGGGGTTCAAGAGACCCAGTACTTC.

The chain couples TRBV5-6 to TRBJ1-4; D is undetermined. From germline, CDR1 is SGHDT and CDR2 YYEEEE. Trimming took off 3 bases at V and 4 bases at J, with 16 bases between the two ends. CDR3 length: 16 amino acids. This CDR3 reads CASSYINDGDNEKLFF. CDR3 nucleotides: TGTGCCAGCAGCTATATCAATGACGGAGATAATGAAAAACTGTTTTTT. The full variable domain, rest sourced from reference TRBV5-6 and TRBJ1-4, is DAGVTQSPTHLIKTRGQQVTLRCSPKSGHDTVSWYQQALGQGPQFIFQYYEEEERQRGNFPDRFSGHQFPNYSSELNVNALLLGDSALYLCASSYINDGDNEKLFFGSGTQLSVL.

In regard to this clone: Distinct nucleotide sequences in the sample also encode this CDR3. The rearrangement joins TRBV10-3 to TRBJ2-1, with 14 bases that match TRBD2. The CDR3 is made up of 18 amino acids. Trimming removed 4 bases from V and 0 bases from J; junction bases left unmatched: 5. The germline V gene has CDR1 ENHRY and CDR2 SYGVKD. In DNA form, the CDR3 reads TGTGCCATCAGTGGGGGGACTAGCGGGGGAAGCTCCTACAATGAGCAGTTCTTC. It codes for CAISGGTSGGSSYNEQFF.

The chain is built from TRBV7-2 and TRBJ2-2; TRBD1 matches at 7 bases. The CDR3 consists of 14 residues. Unmatched junction bases numbered 8, after V lost 4 bases and J lost 9 bases. Germline CDR1 reads SGHTA; CDR2 reads FQGNSA. The CDR3: CASSYAGTERELFF. CDR3 coding DNA: TGTGCCAGCAGCTACGCCGGGACAGAGAGGGAGCTGTTTTTT.

With regard to this clone: The sample carries other DNA sequences with the same CDR3. V and J are TRBV5-1 and TRBJ1-6, with a possible D match to TRBD1 (6 bases). V was pared by 2 bases and J by 7 bases, with 10 bases between. This CDR3 has 14 residues. Germline CDR1 is SGHRS and CDR2 is YFSETQ. CDR3 residues: CASSLEGGNSPLHF. In DNA, the CDR3 is TGCGCCAGCAGCTTAGAGGGGGGGAATTCACCCCTCCACTTT.